These 14 T cell receptor beta chains came from one sample sequenced in a study of response to subunit inactivated influenza vaccine. TCRdb reprocessed the RT-PCR reads via MiXCR and lists one record per CDR3 protein. Of around 300,000 distinct CDR3 sequences listed, over 20% are singletons. Sequenced material: PBMCs from blood, taken less than 22 months after vaccination. The receptors derive from a man aged 45 to 70 who received an inactivated influenza vaccine.

To note about this clonotype: The conserved phenylalanine or tryptophan normally closing the CDR3 is absent here, so this likely arose from a read error. The chain uses TRBV24-1 and TRBJ2-1; D is uncertain. The CDR3 loop spans 13 amino acids. Germline loops: CDR1 KGHDR, CDR2 SFDVKD. The germline V and J ends were trimmed by 4 bases and 8 bases, with 11 bases remaining between them. CDR3 in DNA: TGTGCCACCAGTGACCCCTCCCTCGATGAGCAGTTCTCC. Its translation: CATSDPSLDEQFS.

The genes are TRBV5-1 and TRBJ2-3; TRBD2 matches at 9 bases. Germline CDR1 SGHRS, CDR2 YFSETQ. The trim removed 0 bases at V and 0 bases at J, leaving 5 bases unmatched. The CDR3 covers 17 residues. Here the CDR3 reads CASSLGPSGASTDTQYF. CDR3 DNA sequence: TGCGCCAGCAGCTTGGGGCCTAGCGGGGCTAGCACAGATACGCAGTATTTT.

This clonotype was detected only a few times. This rearrangement joins TRBV2 to TRBJ1-4, with TRBD1 matching 8 bases. Unmatched junction bases numbered 6, after V lost 7 bases and J lost 5 bases. Germline V gene lookup returns CDR1 SNHLY and CDR2 FYNNEI. The CDR3 has 14 residues. The CDR3 spells CASNLQGVNEKLFF. CDR3 DNA sequence: TGTGCCAGCAACCTACAGGGGGTGAATGAAAAACTGTTTTTT.

The chain couples TRBV20-1 to TRBJ2-1; 15 bases align to TRBD2. The J segment lost 4 bases and the V segment lost 6 bases, leaving 7 bases of the junction unmatched. The germline gives CDR1 DFQATT, CDR2 SNEGSKA (reference sequence). The CDR3 runs to 16 residues. CDR3 coding DNA: TGCAGTGCCCCGGGACTAGCGGGAGGACTTTACAATGAGCAGTTCTTC. Translating it yields CSAPGLAGGLYNEQFF.

The gene calls are TRBV7-2 and TRBJ2-1, with a tentative D call TRBD2 (7 bases). The length of the CDR3 is 15 residues. V lost 1 base, J lost 7 bases, and 14 bases lay in between. CDR1 is SGHTA, CDR2 FQGNSA, per germline. CDR3 sequence: CASSLVGGLKNEQFF. As DNA, the CDR3 is TGTGCCAGCAGCTTAGTCGGGGGGCTAAAGAATGAGCAGTTCTTC. The variable domain in full, completed from reference TRBV7-2 and TRBJ2-1, reads GAGVSQSPSNKVTEKGKDVELRCDPISGHTALYWYRQSLGQGLEFLIYFQGNSAPDKSGLPSDRFSAERTGGSVSTLTIQRTQQEDSAVYLCASSLVGGLKNEQFFGPGTRLTVL.

A few counts support this clonotype. The rearrangement links TRBV6-6 to TRBJ1-6; D ambiguous. Germline values: CDR1 MNHNY, CDR2 SVGAGI (reference sequence). V lost 5 bases and J lost 6, with 5 bases in between. The CDR3 loop spans 12 amino acids. The CDR3 is CASSHINSPLHF. For the CDR3, the DNA is TGTGCCAGCAGTCACATTAATTCACCCCTCCACTTT.

A few counts support this clonotype. CDR3 DNA: TGCAGTGCTAGGGACAGGCTGCGGGGCACTGAAGCTTTCTTT. Translation gives CSARDRLRGTEAFF. The chain is built from TRBV20-1 and TRBJ1-1; 7 bases are shared with TRBD1. In germline, CDR1 is DFQATT, CDR2 SNEGSKA (reference sequence). The CDR3 consists of 14 residues. The V and J ends lost 3 bases and 4 bases, in that order; junction bases with no gene match: 8.

There are many counts of this clonotype. The V and J genes are TRBV10-3 and TRBJ1-3; 11 nucleotides align to TRBD1. Trimming took 0 bases from V and 4 from J; bases not matched to a gene: 8. Germline CDR1 and CDR2: ENHRY and SYGVKD. The CDR3 is made up of 18 amino acids. The CDR3 DNA reads TGTGCCATCAGTGAGTCCGGAGGTGGACAGGGGGCCGGAAACACCATATATTTT. Translation gives CAISESGGGQGAGNTIYF.

The chain uses TRBV20-1 and TRBJ2-2, with 7 positions matching TRBD2. The germline CDR1 and CDR2 sequences are DFQATT and SNEGSKA (reference sequence). The CDR3 length is 16 residues. V shed 5 bases and J 4 bases; nucleotides not matched to a gene: 13. In DNA, the CDR3 is TGCAGTGCTTCCAGGTCCGGGGGGATTGGCACCGGGGAGCTGTTTTTT. Its translation is CSASRSGGIGTGELFF.

In its sample, this clonotype was seen a few times. The rearrangement joins TRBV7-9 to TRBJ1-1, with 9 bases matching TRBD1. The length of the CDR3 is 15 residues. CDR1 is SEHNR, CDR2 FQNEAQ, per germline (reference sequence). After removal of 0 bases from V and 4 bases from J, the junction contained 3 bases not matched to a gene. CDR3: CASSLAGTGSTEAFF. CDR3 DNA sequence: TGTGCCAGCAGCTTAGCTGGGACAGGGAGCACTGAAGCTTTCTTT.

This clonotype was recorded many times. The J gene is TRBJ1-6, the V gene TRBV10-3; D is perhaps TRBD1 (5 bases). V lost 0 bases and J lost 5, with 11 bases in between. Germline V CDR1 and CDR2: ENHRY, SYGVKD. This CDR3 has 16 residues. CDR3 DNA sequence: TGTGCCATCAGTGAGTCGCGGACATCTCATAATTCACCCCTCCACTTT. This encodes CAISESRTSHNSPLHF.

There are a few counts of this clonotype. The V gene is TRBV15, the J gene TRBJ1-1; no clear D gene. The CDR3 extends over 15 amino acids. The germline V gene encodes CDR1 LNHNV and CDR2 YYDKDF (reference sequence). Trimming shortened V by 0 bases and J by 6 bases, and 14 bases separated the two germline ends. The CDR3 nucleotides read TGTGCCACCAGCAGAGACCCAACTTACGGGTCTGAAGCTTTCTTT. Translating it yields CATSRDPTYGSEAFF.

This chain uses TRBV28 with TRBJ1-2; TRBD1 aligns across 7 bases. This CDR3 has 12 residues. Germline values: CDR1 MDHEN, CDR2 SYDVKM. The CDR3: CADRGQDYGYTF. Here the CDR3 DNA reads TGTGCTGACCGCGGACAGGACTATGGCTACACCTTC.

The table lists this clonotype with many counts. This rearrangement joins TRBV5-1 to TRBJ1-6, with unresolved D. Trimming shortened V by 3 bases and J by 8 bases, and 21 bases separated the two germline ends. The CDR3 runs to 17 residues. Germline values: CDR1 SGHRS, CDR2 YFSETQ. CDR3 sequence reads: CASSSKEGAHPYSPLHF. CDR3 DNA sequence: TGCGCCAGCAGCTCGAAAGAAGGAGCCCACCCTTATTCACCCCTCCACTTT.